Presented here are 21 T cell receptor beta chains from one specimen sequenced in a study of blood T cell repertoires in COVID-19. The method was immunoSEQ multiplex PCR; TCRdb's version includes in-frame clones alone and lacks a portion of them. Of roughly 250,000 clones in the sample, 87% are singletons; the top ten hold 2% to 3%. Sequencing was carried out using PBMCs or T cells enriched from blood (not recorded which). These receptors were collected from a woman aged 30 to 39 with acute COVID-19.

This clone is a singleton in its sample. The V and J genes are TRBV30 and TRBJ1-2; 7 nucleotides agree with TRBD1. Germline CDR1 reads GTSNPN; CDR2 reads SVGIG (reference sequence). The V gene end was trimmed by 1 base and the J gene end by 6 bases; junction bases not matched to a gene: 5. The CDR3 spans 13 residues. CDR3 in DNA: TGTGCCTGGAGTGCCGGGACAGTGGATGGCTACACCTTC. Translating it yields CAWSAGTVDGYTF.

The V call is TRBV6-5, the J call TRBJ1-1; no clear D gene. The CDR3 loop spans 14 amino acids. The germline V and J ends were trimmed by 5 bases and 10 bases, with 20 bases remaining between them. Germline CDR1 reads MNHEY; CDR2 reads SVGAGI. Here the CDR3 DNA reads TGTGCCAGCAGTCCCTTAGGCGGGGAGCTGGTAGCTTTCTTT. This codes for CASSPLGGELVAFF.

The gene calls are TRBV28 and TRBJ1-5, with 8 bases aligning to TRBD1. The CDR3 has 15 amino acids. Germline CDR1 is MDHEN and CDR2 is SYDVKM. V was clipped by 4 bases and J by 1 base; unmatched bases: 3. The CDR3 sequence is CASSSGGLSNQPQHF. The CDR3 bases are TGTGCCAGCAGTTCAGGGGGCTTGAGCAATCAGCCCCAGCATTTT.

The genes are TRBV19 and TRBJ1-2; 12 bases align to TRBD1. Germline CDR1 is LNHDA and CDR2 is SQIVND (reference sequence). This CDR3 has 15 amino acids. Trimming cost V 9 bases and J 5 bases; bases outside gene matches: 10. CDR3 sequence (DNA): TGTGCCAGCAGGGACAGGGGGCGCGGGGGTTATGGCTACACCTTC. Protein product: CASRDRGRGGYGYTF.

V gene TRBV7-6 combines with J gene TRBJ2-1; 13 bases map to TRBD2. The CDR3 is made up of 17 amino acids. The germline V gene has CDR1 SGHVS and CDR2 FNYEAQ. Germline trimming cut 3 bases from V and 5 bases from J; bases unmatched to any gene: 7. DNA of the CDR3: TGTGCCAGCAGCTTTCTACTAGCGGGGGGGCGTAACAATGAGCAGTTCTTC. This encodes CASSFLLAGGRNNEQFF.

J is TRBJ1-1 and V is TRBV25-1; D gene unclear. The CDR3 length is 16 residues. Trimming took 6 bases from V and 5 from J, leaving 22 bases between them. The germline V gene has CDR1 MGHDK and CDR2 SYGVNS. CDR3 in amino acids: CASSSFATGYWTEAFF. The CDR3 DNA is TGTGCCAGCAGCTCCTTTGCCACGGGGTATTGGACTGAAGCTTTCTTT.

This chain links TRBV7-9 with TRBJ1-4; a possible D gene is TRBD1 (5 bases). The CDR3 has 17 amino acids. CDR1 is SEHNR and CDR2 is FQNEAQ in the germline V gene (reference sequence). The ends were cut back, 4 bases at V and 1 base at J, with 16 bases in the middle. The DNA of the CDR3 is TGTGCCAGCAGCTCCCATGGTGGGGGGGAAACTAATGAAAAACTGTTTTTT. It specifies CASSSHGGGETNEKLFF.

The chain carries TRBV19 and TRBJ2-3, with TRBD1 matching over 7 bases. Germline CDR1 LNHDA, CDR2 SQIVND (reference sequence). Trimming at V came to 7 bases and at J to 0 bases, leaving 4 bases not matched to a gene. The CDR3 covers 14 residues. The CDR3 sequence: CASKGGPSTDTQYF. The DNA for the CDR3 is TGTGCCAGTAAAGGGGGCCCGAGCACAGATACGCAGTATTTT.

J is TRBJ1-4 and V is TRBV4-1, with D tentatively TRBD1 (5 bases). The CDR3 has 14 amino acids. Deletions cut 4 bases from V and 4 bases from J, with 10 bases between. CDR1 MGHRA and CDR2 YSYEKL come from the germline V gene. The CDR3 nucleotides read TGCGCCAGCAGCCGAACAGGCCATAATGAAAAACTGTTTTTT. Its translation is CASSRTGHNEKLFF.

This rearrangement joins TRBV5-1 to TRBJ2-6; 8 nucleotides agree with TRBD1. CDR3 length: 16 amino acids. Per the germline V gene, CDR1 is SGHRS and CDR2 is YFSETQ. V was clipped by 5 bases and J by 0 bases; unmatched bases: 4. The CDR3 sequence: CASRGQGLSGANVLTF. DNA for the CDR3: TGCGCCAGCAGAGGACAGGGTCTCTCTGGGGCCAACGTCCTGACTTTC.

Note on this clone: Sequence at one end of the junction differs from germline and may be a read error. V gene TRBV7-9 combines with J gene TRBJ1-2, with 7 bases fitting TRBD1. The CDR3 has 14 amino acids. Germline lookup yields CDR1 SEHNR and CDR2 FQNEAQ (reference sequence). The CDR3 here is CASRLDREPYGYTF. The CDR3, as DNA: TGTGCCAGCAGATTAGACAGGGAACCCTATGGCTACACCTTC.

J is TRBJ1-6 and V is TRBV5-4; 10 bases map to TRBD1. With 3 bases clipped from V and 0 bases from J, the junction kept 9 bases outside the gene matches. There are 19 residues in the CDR3. Germline-derived CDR1 and CDR2 are SGHNT and YYREEE (reference sequence). The chain's CDR3 is CASSSGQGTRSSYNSPLHF. The CDR3 region has the DNA TGTGCCAGCAGCTCGGGACAGGGGACTCGAAGCTCCTATAATTCACCCCTCCACTTT.

This clone was observed a single time. This chain joins TRBV11-2 and TRBJ1-1; a possible D gene is TRBD1 (5 bases). CDR3 length equals 14 residues. Trimming removed 2 bases from V and 6 bases from J, with 13 bases in between. From germline, CDR1 is SGHAT and CDR2 FQNNGV. CDR3 amino acids: CASSLRQLRPEAFF. The CDR3 DNA is TGTGCCAGCAGCTTACGACAGCTCCGGCCTGAAGCTTTCTTT.

This chain links TRBV27 with TRBJ2-2; the D is unclear. Germline CDR1 MNHEY, CDR2 SMNVEV (reference sequence). This CDR3 spans 15 amino acids. The V and J ends lost 3 bases and 0 bases respectively, with 8 bases between them. The CDR3 here is CASSLYLANTGELFF. The CDR3 DNA follows: TGTGCCAGCAGTTTGTATCTCGCGAACACCGGGGAGCTGTTTTTT.

The genes are TRBV6-5 and TRBJ1-5; D unclear. Looked up from germline, CDR1 is MNHEY and CDR2 is SVGAGI. V dropped 8 bases and J dropped 7 bases, with 9 bases sitting between them. This CDR3 has 11 residues. CDR3 nucleotide sequence: TGTGCCAGCGAGGCGGGACAGCCCCAGCATTTT. It encodes CASEAGQPQHF.

The chain carries TRBV5-1 and TRBJ2-7; TRBD1 aligns across 9 bases. In germline, CDR1 is SGHRS, CDR2 YFSETQ. With V trimmed by 2 bases and J by 3 bases, 3 bases remained unmatched. The CDR3 runs 14 residues. CDR3 sequence reads: CASSFGTGNYEQYF. For the CDR3, the DNA is TGCGCCAGCAGCTTTGGGACAGGGAACTACGAGCAGTACTTC.

This chain links TRBV19 with TRBJ1-2, with a possible D match to TRBD1 (5 bases). The CDR3 consists of 13 residues. CDR1 is LNHDA and CDR2 is SQIVND in the germline V gene (reference sequence). V lost 1 base and J lost 8, with 11 bases in between. The CDR3 spells CASSIGTGGGYTF. The CDR3 DNA sequence: TGTGCCAGTAGTATAGGTACAGGTGGCGGCTACACCTTC.

The J gene is TRBJ2-1, the V gene TRBV2; the D gene is possibly TRBD1 (5 bases). Germline lookup yields CDR1 SNHLY and CDR2 FYNNEI. Trimming stripped 0 bases from V and 2 bases from J, with 14 bases between. The CDR3 contains 17 residues. The CDR3 sequence is CASSEALGAVTYNEQFF. CDR3 in DNA: TGTGCCAGCAGTGAAGCGTTAGGGGCCGTGACCTACAATGAGCAGTTCTTC.

This clone was recorded once. The chain recombines TRBV4-1 with TRBJ2-1, with 7 bases fitting TRBD1. Germline CDR1 is MGHRA and CDR2 is YSYEKL. The junction had 5 bases not matched to a gene; V was cut back by 0 bases and J by 15 bases. The length of the CDR3 is 12 residues. CDR3 protein: CASSQEGTVLFF. CDR3 nucleotide sequence: TGCGCCAGCAGCCAAGAAGGGACAGTGTTGTTCTTC.

The chain recombines TRBV9 with TRBJ2-1, with 10 positions matching TRBD2. The CDR3 has 16 residues. Germline V gene lookup returns CDR1 SGDLS and CDR2 YYNGEE. With 4 bases clipped from V and 9 bases from J, the junction kept 13 bases outside the gene matches. CDR3 protein: CASSPSGTSVYGEQFF. The CDR3 coding sequence is TGTGCCAGCAGCCCCTCCGGGACTAGCGTGTATGGTGAGCAGTTCTTC.

This chain uses TRBV4-2 with TRBJ1-4; 7 bases are a match to TRBD1. This CDR3 has 18 amino acids. The V and J ends lost 0 bases and 5 bases, in that order; junction bases with no gene match: 12. CDR1 LGHNA and CDR2 YNFKEQ come from the germline V gene. The CDR3 is CASSQEVTGFVLNEKLFF. The CDR3, as DNA: TGTGCCAGCAGCCAAGAGGTGACAGGGTTTGTTTTGAATGAAAAACTGTTTTTT.